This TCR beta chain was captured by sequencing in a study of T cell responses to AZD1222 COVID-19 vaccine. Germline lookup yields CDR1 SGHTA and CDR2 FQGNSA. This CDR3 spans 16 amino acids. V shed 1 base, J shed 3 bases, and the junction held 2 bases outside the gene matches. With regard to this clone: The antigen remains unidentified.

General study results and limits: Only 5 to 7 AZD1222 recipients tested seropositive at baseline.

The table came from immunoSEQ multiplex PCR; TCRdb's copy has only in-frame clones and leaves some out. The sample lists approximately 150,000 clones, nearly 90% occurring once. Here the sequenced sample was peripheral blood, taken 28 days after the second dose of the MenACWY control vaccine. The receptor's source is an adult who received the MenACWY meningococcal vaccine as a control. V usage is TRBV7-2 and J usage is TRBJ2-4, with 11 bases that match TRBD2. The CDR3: CASSLELAGVKNIQYF. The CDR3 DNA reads TGTGCCAGCAGCTTAGAACTAGCGGGAGTCAAAAACATTCAGTACTTC.